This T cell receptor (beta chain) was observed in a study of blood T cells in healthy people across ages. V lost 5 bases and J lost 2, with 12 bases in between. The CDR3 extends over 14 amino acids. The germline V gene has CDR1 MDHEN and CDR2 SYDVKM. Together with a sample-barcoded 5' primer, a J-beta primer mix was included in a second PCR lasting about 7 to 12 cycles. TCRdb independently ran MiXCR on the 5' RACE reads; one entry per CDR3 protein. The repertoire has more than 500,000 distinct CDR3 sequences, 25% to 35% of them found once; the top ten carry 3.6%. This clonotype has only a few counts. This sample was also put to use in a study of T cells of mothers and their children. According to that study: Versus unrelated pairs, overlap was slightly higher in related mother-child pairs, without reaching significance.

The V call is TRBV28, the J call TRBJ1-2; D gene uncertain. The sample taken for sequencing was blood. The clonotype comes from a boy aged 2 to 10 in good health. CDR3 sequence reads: CASSGPTTNYGYTF. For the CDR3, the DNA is TGTGCCAGCAGTGGCCCAACTACAAACTATGGCTACACCTTC.